This passage covers 2 T cell receptor beta chains from one sample sequenced in a study of CD4 T cells in relation to SARS-CoV-2 and coronaviruses. For these TCRs, the target antigens are not known. The unexposed donors gave CD4+ T cells in about 2011-2019, prior to COVID-19. CD4+ T cells were isolated from the cells after around eleven days of culture. The data were produced by immunoSEQ multiplex PCR, yet TCRdb's version contains in-frame clones alone and is incomplete. The sample holds tens of thousands of clones, about 80% seen once. The sample was CD4+ T cells from PBMCs, cultured in vitro. The source is a human donor in good health.

The rearrangement links TRBV6-5 to TRBJ2-7, with D uncertain. Germline V lookup: CDR1 MNHEY, CDR2 SVGAGI. The CDR3 is 14 amino acids. Trimming took off 4 bases at V and 7 bases at J, with 17 bases between the two ends. The CDR3 bases are TGTGCCAGCAGTTTGAATGGGCAGGTGGAAGAGCAGTACTTC. Translated: CASSLNGQVEEQYF.

This rearrangement joins TRBV4-1 to TRBJ2-7; 12 nucleotides line up with TRBD1. The CDR3 is 16 residues long. The V and J ends lost 0 bases and 8 bases, in that order; junction bases with no gene match: 8. In germline, CDR1 is MGHRA, CDR2 YSYEKL. In DNA form, the CDR3 reads TGCGCCAGCAGCCAAGATCCTGGGGACAGGGGGCTTAAGCAGTACTTC. Its translation is CASSQDPGDRGLKQYF.